Here is one T cell receptor (beta chain) with its context. Its antigen has not been determined. No base quality information exists; no much larger clone differs at one position. The CDR3 holds 15 amino acids from the cysteine to the phenylalanine. The DNA shown is the 45-base CDR3, in frame from base 1. Per the germline V gene, SGHRS is the CDR1 and YFSETQ is the CDR2. The junction shows trimming of 0 bases on V and 3 bases on J, and the gene matches do not reach 3 bases of it. This record comes from a study of control samples from healthy donors and cancer patients (dated by TCRdb to 2018 to 2020). Library creation used the immunoSEQ multiplex PCR assay. The clones in this table, taken by TCRdb from immuneACCESS, are in-frame only. Not every clone is retained; where verified, under half of the shortfall comes from an unresolved V gene, and the cause of the rest is unknown. The sample profile shows about 83,000 clones; 90% to 95% of them were found once. The top ten clones comprise roughly 18% of the sample.

Sequencing input: blood. The source of this sequence is a man aged 50-60 years in good health. Recombination linked TRBV5-1 to TRBJ2-1, and TRBD1 matches 7 of the central bases. The bases read TGCGCCAGCAGCTTGGACAGGGGATTCTACAATGAGCAGTTCTTC. Its protein reads: CASSLDRGFYNEQFF.